This TCR beta chain was sequenced in a study of vaccination and CD4 T cells after COVID-19. Germline values: CDR1 SNHLY, CDR2 FYNNEI. V was clipped by 5 bases and J by 2 bases, with 13 bases between them. CDR3 length: 14 residues. The treatment denotes: approximately nine-day PBMC culture with coronavirus spike peptide pools or control peptides (ViraFEST assay). As regards this clonotype: Its antigen is not known.

Sequencing of the DNA from cultured CD4+ T cells was carried out with the Oncomine TCR Beta short-read assay. Researchers extracted genomic DNA from CD4+ T cells that had been cultured. MiXCR, applied by TCRdb to the PCR reads, yields one record per CDR3 protein. The sample lists over 14,000 distinct CDR3 sequences; 53% were seen once. The sample was CD4+ T cells from blood, cultured in vitro. The sequence was collected from a human donor who had recovered from COVID-19. The chain links TRBV2 to TRBJ2-7; D is perhaps TRBD1 (5 bases). The CDR3 loop reads CASSRSGSAYEQYF. The CDR3 region has the DNA TGTGCCAGCAGTAGATCAGGGTCGGCCTACGAGCAGTACTTC.